The 28 T cell receptor beta chains reported below all come from one sample, sequenced in a study of blood T cells in healthy people across ages. Sample-barcoded 5' priming and a J-beta primer mix drove a second PCR of about 6 to 11 cycles. TCRdb fed the 5' RACE reads into MiXCR, producing one record per CDR3 protein. The data show 550,000 to 800,000 distinct CDR3 sequences, roughly 30% seen once. The sequenced material came from blood. These TCRs come from a woman aged 80 or older in good health.

Many counts were recorded for this clonotype. The genes are TRBV7-2 and TRBJ2-3; D is unclear. The germline V and J ends were trimmed by 5 bases and 5 bases, with 11 bases remaining between them. Per the germline V gene, CDR1 is SGHTA and CDR2 is FQGNSA. This CDR3 is 13 amino acids long. In nucleotides, the CDR3 is TGTGCCAGCAGCCGACAACTCCAAGATACGCAGTATTTT. Protein sequence: CASSRQLQDTQYF.

The table lists this clonotype with many counts. The chain is built from TRBV6-2 or TRBV6-3 and TRBJ2-3; D not certain. The CDR3 covers 15 residues. Trimming pared 2 bases from V and 5 bases from J, leaving 14 bases between. Germline V lookup: CDR1 MNHEY, CDR2 SVGEGT. The CDR3 DNA follows: TGTGCCAGCAGTTACCGGAGAAAGGGCGGAGATACGCAGTATTTT. Amino acids: CASSYRRKGGDTQYF.

J is TRBJ1-1 and V is TRBV19; D gene unclear. The CDR3 has 13 residues. V shed 3 bases and J shed 1 base, with 6 bases lying between them. The germline CDR1 and CDR2 sequences are LNHDA and SQIVND (reference sequence). CDR3: CASSIEGNTEAFF. In DNA form, the CDR3 reads TGTGCCAGTAGTATTGAGGGGAACACTGAAGCTTTCTTT.

Ten or more counts support this clonotype. V and J are TRBV25-1 and TRBJ1-2; tentatively, D is TRBD1 (5 bases). The CDR3 consists of 15 residues. Germline CDR1 reads MGHDK; CDR2 reads SYGVNS. The V gene lost 5 bases and the J gene lost 7 bases, with 20 bases spanning the gap. CDR3: CASSTRMGRSVGYTF. The CDR3, as DNA: TGTGCCAGCAGTACTCGGATGGGACGGAGTGTTGGCTACACCTTC.

V is TRBV7-2 and J is TRBJ1-5; no clear D. Germline lookup yields CDR1 SGHTA and CDR2 FQGNSA. This CDR3 has 14 residues. Trimming removed 3 bases from V and 2 bases from J, with 8 bases in between. Written as DNA, the CDR3 is TGTGCCAGCAGCTTCAACACGCGCAATCAGCCCCAGCATTTT. Protein product: CASSFNTRNQPQHF.

There are many counts of this clonotype. V gene TRBV3-1 combines with J gene TRBJ2-3, with 8 bases fitting TRBD2. CDR1 and CDR2 from the germline V gene are LGHDT and YNNKEL (reference sequence). This CDR3 spans 16 amino acids. The V segment lost 2 bases and the J segment 0 bases; nucleotides outside the gene matches: 4. The CDR3 bases are TGTGCCAGCAGCCAAAAGGGACTAGTAAGCACAGATACGCAGTATTTT. Translation: CASSQKGLVSTDTQYF.

In its sample, this clonotype was seen a few times. The V and J genes are TRBV6-1 and TRBJ2-1; 10 bases fit TRBD2. The J call is doubtful: the DNA matches TRBJ2-7 better. CDR3 length: 17 residues. Germline lookup yields CDR1 MNHNS and CDR2 SASEGT. The DNA for the CDR3 is TGTGCCAGCAGTGGTCCAGCGGGGGGGAGTTCCTACAATGAGCAGTACTTC. This encodes CASSGPAGGSSYNEQYF.

This clonotype has ten or more counts. V is TRBV20-1 and J is TRBJ2-7; maybe TRBD1 (6 bases). With 3 bases removed from V and 4 bases from J, the gap between germline ends came to 13 bases. Germline V gene data show CDR1 as DFQATT and CDR2 as SNEGSKA (reference sequence). This CDR3 comprises 13 residues. CDR3 DNA sequence: TGCAGTGCTAGGGAACCAGGGGTGTACGAGCAGTACTTC. As protein: CSAREPGVYEQYF.

This clonotype was recorded many times. This chain links TRBV6-5 with TRBJ2-7, with 9 bases lining up with TRBD1. This CDR3 has 14 amino acids. V gave up 6 bases and J gave up 0 bases; unmatched junction bases: 3. The germline V gene has CDR1 MNHEY and CDR2 SVGAGI. CDR3 nucleotide sequence: TGTGCCAGCAGCGGGACAGGGAGCTCCTACGAGCAGTACTTC. This sequence encodes CASSGTGSSYEQYF.

A few counts support this clonotype. V and J are TRBV20-1 and TRBJ1-5, with D tentatively TRBD1 (6 bases). V was pared by 3 bases and J by 1 base, with 13 bases between. The CDR3 contains 15 residues. CDR1 and CDR2 from the germline V gene are DFQATT and SNEGSKA (reference sequence). The CDR3 is CSASFGGLSNQPQHF. In nucleotides, the CDR3 is TGCAGTGCTAGTTTTGGGGGGCTCAGCAATCAGCCCCAGCATTTT.

Comments on this clonotype: Since a much larger clone is just one base distant, this may be a read error. The genes are TRBV5-6 and TRBJ1-2, with D perhaps TRBD1 (6 bases). V dropped 3 bases and J dropped 5 bases, with 14 bases sitting between them. Per germline, CDR1 SGHDT and CDR2 YYEEEE. This CDR3 is 14 amino acids long. The CDR3 here is CASSWGAARYGYTF. DNA for the CDR3: TGTGCCAGCAGCTGGGGGGCAGCGCGATATGGCTACACCTTC.

As concerns this clonotype: With a much larger clone just one base away, this may be a read error. The genes are TRBV7-3 and TRBJ2-5; D not certain. The end of the DNA fits TRBJ2-1 better, so the J call may be wrong. Germline V lookup: CDR1 SGHTA, CDR2 FQGTGA. The CDR3 runs 13 residues. The CDR3 protein is CASSQGYQETQFF. In DNA, the CDR3 is TGTGCCAGCAGCCAAGGGTACCAAGAGACCCAGTTCTTC.

This clonotype was picked up a small number of times. The V call is TRBV6-5, the J call TRBJ1-5; D uncertain. V shed 2 bases and J shed 4 bases, with 15 bases lying between them. The CDR3 runs to 16 residues. Germline assignment: CDR1 MNHEY and CDR2 SVGAGI. The CDR3 DNA reads TGTGCCAGCAGTTACAGAACAGCCGCTAAGAATCAGCCCCAGCATTTT. Its protein product is CASSYRTAAKNQPQHF.

About this clonotype: A read error may explain this, as a much larger clone is one base away. This chain joins TRBV20-1 and TRBJ2-5; 9 bases fit TRBD1. With V trimmed by 5 bases and J by 4 bases, 5 bases remained unmatched. This CDR3 is built from 13 residues. The germline V gene encodes CDR1 DFQATT and CDR2 SNEGSKA (reference sequence). CDR3 protein: CSAGDRVRETQYF. The CDR3 coding sequence is TGCAGTGCTGGGGACAGGGTCAGAGAGACCCAGTACTTC.

This clonotype has more than one count but fewer than ten. With a much larger clone just one base away, this may be a read error. The chain joins TRBV6-2 or TRBV6-3 to TRBJ1-2; D is perhaps TRBD1 (6 bases). There are 13 residues in the CDR3. From germline, CDR1 is MNHEY and CDR2 SVGEGT. CDR3 in amino acids: CAGSPDRRYGYTF. DNA of the CDR3: TGTGCCGGCAGCCCCGACAGGAGGTATGGCTACACCTTC.

This clonotype was counted many times. CDR3 DNA sequence: TGTGCCAGCAGAGGGGATGTGGAGACCCAGTACTTC. Its protein is CASRGDVETQYF. The gene calls are TRBV12-3 or TRBV12-4 and TRBJ2-5; a possible D gene is TRBD1 (5 bases). With 6 bases removed from V and 5 bases from J, the gap between germline ends came to 10 bases. This CDR3 comprises 12 residues.

This clonotype was seen many times. This chain links TRBV9 with TRBJ2-7; 10 bases are shared with TRBD1. The CDR3 runs to 16 residues. V was pared by 0 bases and J by 3 bases, with 6 bases of the junction left unmatched. CDR1 SGDLS and CDR2 YYNGEE come from the germline V gene. DNA of the CDR3: TGTGCCAGCAGCGTAGATCCGGGACAGGGGTACTACGAGCAGTACTTC. Protein: CASSVDPGQGYYEQYF.

The V call is TRBV28, the J call TRBJ1-2; weak D call: TRBD1 (6 bases). V was pared by 4 bases and J by 2 bases, with 14 bases between. Germline V gene data show CDR1 as MDHEN and CDR2 as SYDVKM. The CDR3 runs to 15 residues. The DNA for the CDR3 is TGTGCCAGCAGTTCGCACCCAGGGGCGAACTATGGCTACACCTTC. Amino acids: CASSSHPGANYGYTF.

This clonotype was observed a handful of times. V gene TRBV2 combines with J gene TRBJ2-7; weak D call: TRBD2 (5 bases). The CDR3 loop spans 15 amino acids. Trimming stripped 8 bases from V and 7 bases from J, with 24 bases between. Germline V gene data show CDR1 as SNHLY and CDR2 as FYNNEI. The CDR3: CASLYPGNHLREQYF. The CDR3 region has the DNA TGTGCCAGCCTATATCCCGGGAACCATCTACGGGAGCAGTACTTC.

This clonotype was seen only a few times. This may be a read error: a much more frequent sequence differs by one nucleotide. This sequence joins TRBV30 and TRBJ2-1; no reliable D call. Per germline, CDR1 GTSNPN and CDR2 SVGIG (reference sequence). Trimming stripped 0 bases from V and 10 bases from J, with 10 bases between. The length of the CDR3 is 12 residues. CDR3 sequence reads: CAWSVGPYEQFF. In DNA, the CDR3 is TGTGCCTGGAGTGTAGGGCCCTACGAGCAGTTCTTC. Full variable domain (outside the CDR3, taken from reference TRBV30 and TRBJ2-1): SQTIHQWPATLVQPVGSPLSLECTVEGTSNPNLYWYRQAAGRGLQLLFYSVGIGQISSEVPQNLSASRPQDRQFILSSKKLLLSDSGFYLCAWSVGPYEQFFGPGTRLTVL.

This clonotype was detected many times. The chain combines TRBV3-1 with TRBJ1-1; 10 bases align to TRBD1. V was pared by 0 bases and J by 0 bases, with 4 bases of the junction left unmatched. The CDR3 runs to 17 residues. CDR1 is LGHDT, CDR2 YNNKEL, per germline (reference sequence). The CDR3 DNA reads as TGTGCCAGCAGCCAAGATCGGGGGACAGGGGTGAACACTGAAGCTTTCTTT. Its translation: CASSQDRGTGVNTEAFF. Full variable domain (missing parts from reference TRBV3-1 and TRBJ1-1): DTAVSQTPKYLVTQMGNDKSIKCEQNLGHDTMYWYKQDSKKFLKIMFSYNNKELIINETVPNRFSPKSPDKAHLNLHINSLELGDSAVYFCASSQDRGTGVNTEAFFGQGTRLTVV.

The chain joins TRBV20-1 to TRBJ2-1; D possibly matches TRBD1 or TRBD2 (7 bases each). Looked up from germline, CDR1 is DFQATT and CDR2 is SNEGSKA (reference sequence). This CDR3 comprises 17 residues. Trimming left V 4 bases short and J 9 bases short, with 28 bases between. CDR3 nucleotides: TGCAGTGCTACTCAAGAAGTACAGGGGATTTCGGGGGGTGAGCAGTTCTTC. This sequence encodes CSATQEVQGISGGEQFF.

V and J are TRBV20-1 and TRBJ2-7, with 11 positions matching TRBD1. The CDR3 totals 14 residues. Germline V gene data show CDR1 as DFQATT and CDR2 as SNEGSKA (reference sequence). Germline trimming cut 5 bases from V and 6 bases from J; bases unmatched to any gene: 9. CDR3 protein: CSAPGGTGGSEQYF. Here the CDR3 DNA reads TGCAGTGCTCCGGGGGGGACAGGGGGTTCCGAGCAGTACTTC.

With regard to this clonotype: It may be a read error: a sequence one base away is much more abundant. J is TRBJ2-1 and V is TRBV6-2 or TRBV6-3, with 9 bases aligning to TRBD2. Germline values: CDR1 MNHEY, CDR2 SVGEGT. The CDR3 is 16 amino acids. CDR3 DNA: TGTGCCAGCAGTTACTCGGCGGGGGGGCCGAACAATGAGCAGGTCTTC. This sequence encodes CASSYSAGGPNNEQVF.

The V gene is TRBV10-3, the J gene TRBJ1-5; a weak D match, TRBD1 (6 bases). The V gene's germline CDR1 is ENHRY and CDR2 SYGVKD. Trimming removed 0 bases at V and 0 bases at J, with 12 bases between. This CDR3 spans 17 amino acids. CDR3 residues: CAISESGRGYSNQPQHF. In DNA, the CDR3 is TGTGCCATCAGTGAGTCTGGCAGGGGCTATAGCAATCAGCCCCAGCATTTT.

As for this clonotype: Its ends do not fully match the called genes, so a read error is possible. The chain recombines TRBV29-1 with TRBJ2-5, with D unresolved. The CDR3 runs 14 residues. CDR1 is SQVTM, CDR2 ANQGSEA, per germline. The CDR3 bases are TGCAGCGCTGAAGATCGGAGCCTCAAAGAGACCCAGTACTTC. Protein: CSAEDRSLKETQYF.

The CDR3: CASSHRGLGYGYTF. In nucleotides, the CDR3 is TGTGCCAGCAGCCACAGGGGGTTAGGCTATGGCTACACCTTC. This chain uses TRBV25-1 with TRBJ1-2, with 8 bases lining up with TRBD1. V trimming: 6 bases; J trimming: 4 bases; junction bases outside the gene matches: 7. The V gene's germline CDR1 is MGHDK and CDR2 SYGVNS. This CDR3 contains 14 residues.

This clonotype was recorded many times. The rearrangement uses TRBV5-1 and TRBJ1-2; possibly TRBD1 for D (5 bases). In germline, CDR1 is SGHRS, CDR2 YFSETQ. V lost 8 bases to trimming and J lost 2 bases, with 13 bases between them. CDR3 length: 13 residues. The CDR3 nucleotides read TGCGCCAGGGGGGACCGCTTAAACTATGGCTACACCTTC. Translation: CARGDRLNYGYTF. Together with reference TRBV5-1 and TRBJ1-2, the CDR3 gives the full variable domain: KAGVTQTPRYLIKTRGQQVTLSCSPISGHRSVSWYQQTPGQGLQFLFEYFSETQRNKGNFPGRFSGRQFSNSRSEMNVSTLELGDSALYLCARGDRLNYGYTFGSGTRLTVV.